The 16 T cell receptor beta chains listed next were all sequenced from one sample in a study of shared clonotypes between healthy human individuals. TCRdb keeps only in-frame clones here, not all; method: immunoSEQ multiplex PCR. The sample includes about 1 million clones, under 80% seen only once; the top ten take around 1.4%. Material for sequencing was memory CD4+ T cells sorted from blood. Subset given: CD45RA-negative fraction. All receptors derive from a man aged 18 to 30 in good health.

The V gene is TRBV28, the J gene TRBJ1-2; 7 positions agree with TRBD1. Germline loops: CDR1 MDHEN, CDR2 SYDVKM. This CDR3 contains 14 residues. V was clipped by 5 bases and J by 7 bases; unmatched bases: 10. The CDR3 bases are TGTGCCAGCAGTCGGACAGGCCTTATGGTTGGCTACACCTTC. This sequence encodes CASSRTGLMVGYTF.

This clone was seen more than once but under ten times. The V and J genes are TRBV7-2 and TRBJ2-4; 12 nucleotides match TRBD2. Looked up from germline, CDR1 is SGHTA and CDR2 is FQGNSA. The CDR3 has 16 amino acids. The V and J ends lost 5 bases and 9 bases, in that order; junction bases with no gene match: 11. In nucleotides, the CDR3 is TGTGCCAGCAGCACGACTAGCGGGAGTAGTTGGAGCATTCAGTACTTC. This sequence encodes CASSTTSGSSWSIQYF.

This chain joins TRBV5-1 and TRBJ1-4, with D perhaps TRBD1 (5 bases). V lost 5 bases and J lost 1, with 12 bases in between. The CDR3 spans 15 residues. Germline V gives CDR1 SGHRS, CDR2 YFSETQ. CDR3 sequence: CASRMRGETNEKLFF. CDR3 bases: TGCGCCAGCAGAATGAGGGGTGAAACTAATGAAAAACTGTTTTTT.

The J gene is TRBJ1-5, the V gene TRBV6-1, with 7 bases fitting TRBD1. Germline CDR1 MNHNS, CDR2 SASEGT. The CDR3 covers 18 residues. V gave up 0 bases and J gave up 3 bases; unmatched junction bases: 11. CDR3 amino acids: CASSEALGGRGVNQPQHF. DNA of the CDR3: TGTGCCAGCAGTGAAGCGCTCGGGGGCAGGGGGGTCAATCAGCCCCAGCATTTT.

The chain links TRBV28 to TRBJ2-7; possibly TRBD2 for D (6 bases). V was clipped by 2 bases and J by 6 bases, with 26 bases between them. The CDR3 extends over 18 amino acids. Germline-derived CDR1 and CDR2 are MDHEN and SYDVKM. CDR3 in amino acids: CASSLAGPGRGGVLEQYF. The CDR3 DNA reads TGTGCCAGCAGTTTAGCAGGTCCGGGAAGGGGAGGCGTTCTCGAGCAGTACTTC.

This clone occurred a few times. The CDR3 here is CASLLVEQETQYF. CDR3 DNA sequence: TGTGCCAGTTTATTGGTAGAACAAGAGACCCAGTACTTC. The V call is TRBV2, the J call TRBJ2-5; D unclear. Germline CDR1 is SNHLY and CDR2 is FYNNEI. This CDR3 contains 13 residues. With 9 bases removed from V and 2 bases from J, the gap between germline ends came to 13 bases.

The CDR3 bases are TGTGCCAGCAGTAGGGGGATTAACACAGATACGCAGTATTTT. This sequence encodes CASSRGINTDTQYF. The rearrangement joins TRBV6-5 to TRBJ2-3; maybe TRBD1 (6 bases). Germline-derived CDR1 and CDR2 are MNHEY and SVGAGI. This CDR3 comprises 14 residues. Deletions cut 5 bases from V and 2 bases from J, with 11 bases between.

V gene TRBV11-2 combines with J gene TRBJ2-1; D is possibly TRBD1 (5 bases). V gave up 5 bases and J gave up 0 bases, with 11 bases separating them. The CDR3 runs 15 residues. Germline CDR1 and CDR2: SGHAT and FQNNGV. The CDR3 here is CASSRQRLSYNEQFF. DNA of the CDR3: TGTGCCAGCAGCCGACAGCGCCTCTCCTACAATGAGCAGTTCTTC.

This chain uses TRBV2 with TRBJ2-2; D may be TRBD1 or TRBD2 (5 bases each). V lost 4 bases, J lost 5 bases, and 14 bases lay in between. CDR1 is SNHLY, CDR2 FYNNEI, per germline. The length of the CDR3 is 15 residues. The CDR3 region is CASSGSGAGTGELFF. CDR3 nucleotides: TGTGCCAGCAGTGGGTCCGGGGCGGGTACCGGGGAGCTGTTTTTT.

This clone was counted between two and nine times. Other DNA sequences in the sample encode the same CDR3. The V and J genes are TRBV10-1 and TRBJ2-5; maybe TRBD2 (6 bases). V was pared by 8 bases and J by 4 bases, with 11 bases between. Germline assignment: CDR1 WNHNN and CDR2 SYGVQD (reference sequence). The CDR3 runs to 12 residues. The CDR3 protein is CASSAGGETQYF. The CDR3 nucleotides read TGCGCCAGCTCTGCCGGGGGAGAGACCCAGTACTTC.

The chain joins TRBV11-2 to TRBJ2-1; D not resolved. Germline CDR1 and CDR2: SGHAT and FQNNGV. Deletions cut 7 bases from V and 5 bases from J, with 12 bases between. The CDR3 consists of 13 residues. This chain's CDR3 is CASTYEDDNEQFF. The CDR3 DNA is TGTGCCAGCACCTATGAAGACGACAATGAGCAGTTCTTC.

This chain uses TRBV5-1 with TRBJ1-2; 10 nucleotides match TRBD1. V shed 4 bases, J shed 1 base, and the junction held 7 bases outside the gene matches. The CDR3 has 16 amino acids. The germline gives CDR1 SGHRS, CDR2 YFSETQ. For the CDR3, the DNA is TGCGCCAGCAGCAGTGGGACAGGGGCCGATAACTATGGCTACACCTTC. It encodes CASSSGTGADNYGYTF.

In its sample, this clone was seen many times. The chain joins TRBV5-4 to TRBJ2-7; D is uncertain. The CDR3 covers 12 residues. In germline, CDR1 is SGHNT, CDR2 YYREEE (reference sequence). Trimming took off 5 bases at V and 4 bases at J, with 10 bases between the two ends. CDR3 loop: CASSYLGYEQYF. The CDR3 nucleotides read TGTGCCAGCAGTTATCTAGGTTACGAGCAGTACTTC.

The chain links TRBV5-1 to TRBJ1-4; D perhaps matches TRBD1 (6 bases). Trimming left V 2 bases short and J 3 bases short, with 11 bases between. Per the germline V gene, CDR1 is SGHRS and CDR2 is YFSETQ. The CDR3 covers 15 residues. The CDR3 loop is CASSFRGAANEKLFF. The CDR3 region has the DNA TGCGCCAGCAGCTTCCGGGGGGCGGCTAATGAAAAACTGTTTTTT.

A word on this clone: This CDR3 is also generated by other DNA sequences in the sample. V is TRBV7-8 and J is TRBJ2-5; unclear D gene. The germline V gene encodes CDR1 SGHVS and CDR2 FQNEAQ. The CDR3 is 12 amino acids. The V and J ends lost 5 bases and 5 bases respectively, with 9 bases between them. The CDR3 DNA reads as TGTGCCAGCAGCCCGTCCGGGGAGACCCAGTACTTC. Its translation is CASSPSGETQYF.

The chain recombines TRBV5-4 with TRBJ2-1, with D possibly matching TRBD2 (5 bases). The germline gives CDR1 SGHNT, CDR2 YYREEE (reference sequence). V dropped 10 bases and J dropped 15 bases, with 26 bases sitting between them. This CDR3 spans 13 amino acids. The CDR3 sequence is CAGFLGFTTRGFF. The CDR3 coding sequence is TGTGCCGGCTTTTTGGGGTTCACTACTCGGGGGTTCTTC. Combining the CDR3 with reference TRBV5-4 and TRBJ2-1 gives the whole variable domain ETGVTQSPTHLIKTRGQQVTLRCSSQSGHNTVSWYQQALGQGPQFIFQYYREEENGRGNFPPRFSGLQFPNYSSELNVNALELDDSALYLCAGFLGFTTRGFFGPGTRLTVL.